This T cell receptor beta chain stems from a study of T cell responses to AZD1222 COVID-19 vaccine. In its sample, this clone was seen a few times. Its antigen is unknown. Produced via immunoSEQ multiplex PCR; TCRdb's table is partial and in-frame only. This sample has 65,000 to 85,000 clones; approximately 88% occur once, and the top ten carry less than 12%. Study-level results: Baseline seropositivity characterized only a handful of AZD1222 recipients. The reported proportion of spike-specific TCRs targeting unmutated variant regions was nearly half.

The material was peripheral blood, obtained 28 days after the second dose of the MenACWY control vaccine. This receptor was obtained from an adult who received the MenACWY meningococcal vaccine as a control.

CDR3: CASSLRGTYNEQFF. The CDR3 nucleotides are TGCGCCAGCAGCTTGCGGGGAACCTACAATGAGCAGTTCTTC. The chain employs TRBV5-1 and TRBJ2-1, with D possibly being TRBD2 (5 bases). With 1 base removed from V and 2 bases from J, the gap between germline ends came to 7 bases. The germline gives CDR1 SGHRS, CDR2 YFSETQ. The CDR3 is made up of 14 amino acids. The full variable domain, with the rest looked up from reference TRBV5-1 and TRBJ2-1, is KAGVTQTPRYLIKTRGQQVTLSCSPISGHRSVSWYQQTPGQGLQFLFEYFSETQRNKGNFPGRFSGRQFSNSRSEMNVSTLELGDSALYLCASSLRGTYNEQFFGPGTRLTVL.